This TCR beta chain derives from a study of T cell responses to AZD1222 COVID-19 vaccine. As for the study in general: Investigators merged groups given second doses at roughly 4 or roughly 12 weeks. Study results and caveats: Mostly white British, mostly female donors; authors suggested clonal diversity may be underestimated. Seropositivity was recorded at baseline in only a handful of AZD1222 recipients. Epitopes outside B.1.351 and B.1.1.7 mutated regions reportedly drew nearly half of spike TCRs.

Clones were sequenced by immunoSEQ multiplex PCR, and TCRdb holds only the in-frame ones, with some missing. The sample consists of around 130,000 clones, around 94% of them appearing once. V shed 2 bases and J shed 1 base, with 12 bases lying between them. CDR1 is SGHTA and CDR2 is FQGTGA in the germline V gene. The CDR3 consists of 16 residues. This clone has only one observation. Its antigen is unknown. The J gene is TRBJ2-1, the V gene TRBV7-3; D assignment may be TRBD1 or TRBD2 (6 bases each). This receptor was identified in an adult in good health. Sequenced material: peripheral blood, taken on day 0 of AZD1222 vaccination. CDR3 nucleotide sequence: TGTGCCAGCAGCTTAGAGGGGGGAGTATCCTACAATGAGCAGTTCTTC. Its translation: CASSLEGGVSYNEQFF. Full variable domain (rest looked up from reference TRBV7-3 and TRBJ2-1): GAGVSQTPSNKVTEKGKYVELRCDPISGHTALYWYRQSLGQGPEFLIYFQGTGAADDSGLPNDRFFAVRPEGSVSTLKIQRTERGDSAVYLCASSLEGGVSYNEQFFGPGTRLTVL.